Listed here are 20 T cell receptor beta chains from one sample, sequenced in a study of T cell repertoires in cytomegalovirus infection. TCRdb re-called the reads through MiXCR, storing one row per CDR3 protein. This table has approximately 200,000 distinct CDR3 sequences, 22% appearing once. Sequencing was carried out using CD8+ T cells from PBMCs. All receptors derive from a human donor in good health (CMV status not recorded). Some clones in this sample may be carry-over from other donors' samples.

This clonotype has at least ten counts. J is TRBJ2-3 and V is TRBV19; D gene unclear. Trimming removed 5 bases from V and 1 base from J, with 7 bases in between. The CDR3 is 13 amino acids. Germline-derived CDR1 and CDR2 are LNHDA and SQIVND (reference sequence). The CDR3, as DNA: TGTGCCAGTAGTGTCGGAGGCACAGATACGCAGTATTTT. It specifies CASSVGGTDTQYF.

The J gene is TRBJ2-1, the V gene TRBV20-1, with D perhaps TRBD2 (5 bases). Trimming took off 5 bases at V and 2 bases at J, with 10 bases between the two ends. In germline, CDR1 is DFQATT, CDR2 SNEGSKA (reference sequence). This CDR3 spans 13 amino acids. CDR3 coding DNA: TGCAGTGCTCTCGGGGAGACCTACAATGAGCAGTTCTTC. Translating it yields CSALGETYNEQFF.

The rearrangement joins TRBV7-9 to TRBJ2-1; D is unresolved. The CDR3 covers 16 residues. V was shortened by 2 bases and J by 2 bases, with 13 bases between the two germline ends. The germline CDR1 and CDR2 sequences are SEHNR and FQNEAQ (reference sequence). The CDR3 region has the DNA TGTGCCAGCAGCTTACCGGAAAGGGCTCCCTACAATGAGCAGTTCTTC. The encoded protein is CASSLPERAPYNEQFF.

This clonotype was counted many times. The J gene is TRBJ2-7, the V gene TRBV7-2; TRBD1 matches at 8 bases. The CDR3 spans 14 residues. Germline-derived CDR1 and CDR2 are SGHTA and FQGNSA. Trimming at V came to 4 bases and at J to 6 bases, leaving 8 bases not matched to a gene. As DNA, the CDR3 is TGTGCCAGCAGCTCGGGACAGGCGAGGGTCGAGCAGTACTTC. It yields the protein CASSSGQARVEQYF.

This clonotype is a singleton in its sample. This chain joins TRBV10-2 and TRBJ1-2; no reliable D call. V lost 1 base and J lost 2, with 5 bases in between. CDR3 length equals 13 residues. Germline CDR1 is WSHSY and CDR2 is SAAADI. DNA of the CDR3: TGCGCCAGCAGTGAGTTCAGAAACTATGGCTACACCTTC. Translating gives CASSEFRNYGYTF.

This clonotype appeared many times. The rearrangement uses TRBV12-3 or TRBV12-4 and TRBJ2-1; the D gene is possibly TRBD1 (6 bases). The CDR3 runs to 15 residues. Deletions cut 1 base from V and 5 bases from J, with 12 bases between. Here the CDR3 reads CASSLGGQGNNEQFF. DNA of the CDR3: TGTGCCAGCAGTTTAGGAGGGCAGGGGAACAATGAGCAGTTCTTC.

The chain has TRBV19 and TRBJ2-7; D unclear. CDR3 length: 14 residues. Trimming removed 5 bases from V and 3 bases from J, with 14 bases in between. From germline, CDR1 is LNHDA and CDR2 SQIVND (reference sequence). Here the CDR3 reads CASSPTGFGYEQYF. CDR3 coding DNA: TGTGCCAGTAGTCCCACCGGCTTCGGCTACGAGCAGTACTTC.

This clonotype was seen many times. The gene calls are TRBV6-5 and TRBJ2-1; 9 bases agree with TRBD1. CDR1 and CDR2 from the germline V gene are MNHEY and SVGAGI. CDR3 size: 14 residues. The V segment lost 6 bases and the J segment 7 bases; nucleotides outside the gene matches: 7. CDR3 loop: CASSGTGSRNEQFF. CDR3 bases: TGTGCCAGCAGCGGGACAGGGAGTCGGAATGAGCAGTTCTTC.

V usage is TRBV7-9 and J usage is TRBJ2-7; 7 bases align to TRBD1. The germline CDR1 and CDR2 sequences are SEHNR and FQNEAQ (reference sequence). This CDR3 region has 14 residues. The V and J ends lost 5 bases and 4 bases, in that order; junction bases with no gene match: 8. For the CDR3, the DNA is TGTGCCAGCAGCCACCGGGACAGATCGTACGAGCAGTACTTC. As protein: CASSHRDRSYEQYF.

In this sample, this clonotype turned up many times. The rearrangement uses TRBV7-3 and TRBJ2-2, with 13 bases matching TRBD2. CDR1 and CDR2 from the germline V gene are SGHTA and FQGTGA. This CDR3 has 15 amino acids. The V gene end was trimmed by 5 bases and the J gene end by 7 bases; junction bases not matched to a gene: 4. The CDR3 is CASSHGLAGDGELFF. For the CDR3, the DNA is TGTGCCAGCAGCCACGGACTAGCGGGGGACGGGGAGCTGTTTTTT.

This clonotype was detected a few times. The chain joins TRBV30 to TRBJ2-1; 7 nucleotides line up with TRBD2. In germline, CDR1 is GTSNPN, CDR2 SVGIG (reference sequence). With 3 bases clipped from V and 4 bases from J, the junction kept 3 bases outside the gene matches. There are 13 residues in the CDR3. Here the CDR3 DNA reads TGTGCCTGGAGCGGGGGGAAATACAATGAGCAGTTCTTC. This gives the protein CAWSGGKYNEQFF.

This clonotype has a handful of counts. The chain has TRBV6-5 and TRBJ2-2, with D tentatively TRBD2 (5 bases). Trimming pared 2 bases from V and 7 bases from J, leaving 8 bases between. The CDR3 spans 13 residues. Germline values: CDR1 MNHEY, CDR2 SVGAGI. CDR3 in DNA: TGTGCCAGCAGTTACACGGAGGTCGGGGAGCTGTTTTTT. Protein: CASSYTEVGELFF.

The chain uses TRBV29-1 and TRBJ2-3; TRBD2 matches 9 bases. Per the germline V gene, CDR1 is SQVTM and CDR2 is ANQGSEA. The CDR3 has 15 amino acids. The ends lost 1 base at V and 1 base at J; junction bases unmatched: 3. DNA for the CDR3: TGCAGCGTTGAAGGACTAGCGGTGGGCACAGATACGCAGTATTTT. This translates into CSVEGLAVGTDTQYF.

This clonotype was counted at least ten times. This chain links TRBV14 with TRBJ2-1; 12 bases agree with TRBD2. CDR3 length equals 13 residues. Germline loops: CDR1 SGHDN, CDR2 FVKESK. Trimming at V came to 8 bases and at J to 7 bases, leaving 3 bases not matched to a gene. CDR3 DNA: TGTGCCAGCTCTAGCGGGGGGGCAAATGAGCAGTTCTTC. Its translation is CASSSGGANEQFF.

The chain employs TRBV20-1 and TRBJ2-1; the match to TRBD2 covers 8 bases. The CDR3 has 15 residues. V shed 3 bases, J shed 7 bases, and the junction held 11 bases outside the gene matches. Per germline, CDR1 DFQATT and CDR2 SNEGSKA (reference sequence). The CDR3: CSASPSSGRLNEQFF. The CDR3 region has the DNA TGCAGTGCTAGTCCGTCTAGCGGGCGGCTGAATGAGCAGTTCTTC.

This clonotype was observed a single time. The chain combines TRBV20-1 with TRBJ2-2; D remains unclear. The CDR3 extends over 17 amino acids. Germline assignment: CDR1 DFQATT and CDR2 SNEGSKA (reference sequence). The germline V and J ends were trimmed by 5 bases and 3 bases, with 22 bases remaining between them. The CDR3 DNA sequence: TGCAGTGCTCGCCCCCTTAACCCAACTTCGTACACCGGGGAGCTGTTTTTT. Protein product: CSARPLNPTSYTGELFF.

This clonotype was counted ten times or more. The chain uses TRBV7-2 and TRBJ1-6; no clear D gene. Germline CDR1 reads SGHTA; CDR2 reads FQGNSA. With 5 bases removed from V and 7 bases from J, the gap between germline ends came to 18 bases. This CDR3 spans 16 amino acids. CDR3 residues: CASSGGSELWNSPLHF. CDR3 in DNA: TGTGCCAGCAGCGGCGGGAGTGAACTTTGGAATTCACCCCTCCACTTT.

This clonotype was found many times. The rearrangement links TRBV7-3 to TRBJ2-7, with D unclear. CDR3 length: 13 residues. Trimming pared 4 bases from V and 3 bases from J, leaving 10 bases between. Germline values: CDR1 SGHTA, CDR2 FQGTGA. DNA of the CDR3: TGTGCCAGCAGCTCCACCGTCGGCTACGAGCAGTACTTC. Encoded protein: CASSSTVGYEQYF.

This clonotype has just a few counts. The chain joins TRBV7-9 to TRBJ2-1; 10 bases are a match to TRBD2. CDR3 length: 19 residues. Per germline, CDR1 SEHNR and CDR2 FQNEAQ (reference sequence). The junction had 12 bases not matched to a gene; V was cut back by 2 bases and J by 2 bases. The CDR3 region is CASSLPPSGGAGTYNEQFF. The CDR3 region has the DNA TGTGCCAGCAGCTTACCTCCTAGCGGGGGAGCGGGCACCTACAATGAGCAGTTCTTC.

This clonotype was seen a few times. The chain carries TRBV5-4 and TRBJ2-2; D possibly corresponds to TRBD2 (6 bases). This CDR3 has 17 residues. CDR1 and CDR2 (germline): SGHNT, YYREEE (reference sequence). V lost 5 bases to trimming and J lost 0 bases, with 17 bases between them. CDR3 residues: CASSIYGTPTNTGELFF. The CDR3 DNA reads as TGTGCCAGCAGTATATACGGGACTCCGACGAACACCGGGGAGCTGTTTTTT.